The clone carrying this TCR beta chain occurred once. Germline CDR1 SGDLS, CDR2 YYNGEE. Trimming removed 0 bases at V and 5 bases at J, with 7 bases between. This CDR3 comprises 13 residues. The sample originates from a study of blood T cell repertoires in COVID-19. Study summary: Researchers got acute and convalescent COVID-19 samples from the United States, Italy and Spain.

Sequenced by immunoSEQ multiplex PCR; TCRdb stores in-frame clones only, minus some. Among about 360,000 clones listed, around 86% were seen once. The clonotype was recovered from a human donor in a cohort sampled during active COVID-19. Sequenced material: peripheral blood. J is TRBJ2-3 and V is TRBV9; D ambiguous. The CDR3 bases are TGTGCCAGCAGCGTAGACTTCGAAGATACGCAGTATTTT. It codes for CASSVDFEDTQYF.